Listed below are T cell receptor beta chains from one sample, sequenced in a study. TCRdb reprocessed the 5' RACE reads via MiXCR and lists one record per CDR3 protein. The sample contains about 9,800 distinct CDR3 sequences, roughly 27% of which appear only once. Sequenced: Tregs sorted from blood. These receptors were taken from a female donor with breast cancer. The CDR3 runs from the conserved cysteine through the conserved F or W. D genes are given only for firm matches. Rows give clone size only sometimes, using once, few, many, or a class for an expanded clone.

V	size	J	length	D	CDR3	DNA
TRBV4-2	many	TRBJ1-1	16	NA	CASSQEGNTMNTEAFF	TGTGCCAGCAGCCAAGAGGGGAACACAATGAACACTGAAGCTTTCTTT
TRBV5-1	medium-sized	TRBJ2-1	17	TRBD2	CASSLGLAGGSYNEQFF	TGCGCCAGCAGCTTGGGACTAGCGGGAGGTTCCTACAATGAGCAGTTCTTC
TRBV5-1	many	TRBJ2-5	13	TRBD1	CASSDRGPETQYF	TGCGCCAGCAGCGACAGGGGGCCAGAGACCCAGTACTTC
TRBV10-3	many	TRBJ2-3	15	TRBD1	CAISEGQGAKDTQYF	TGTGCCATCAGTGAGGGACAGGGGGCTAAAGATACGCAGTATTTT
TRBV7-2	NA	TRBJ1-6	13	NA	CASSLPGLAPLHF	TGTGCCAGCAGCTTACCAGGGTTGGCACCCCTCCACTTT
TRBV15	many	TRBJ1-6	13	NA	CATSRTSNSPLHF	TGTGCCACCAGCAGGACCAGTAATTCACCCCTCCACTTT
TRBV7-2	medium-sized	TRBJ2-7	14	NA	CASSLWTDTYEQYF	TGTGCCAGCAGCTTGTGGACGGATACCTACGAGCAGTACTTC
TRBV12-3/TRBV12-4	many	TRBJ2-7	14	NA	CASSLALASVEQYF	TGTGCCAGCAGCCTGGCGCTAGCATCCGTCGAGCAGTACTTC
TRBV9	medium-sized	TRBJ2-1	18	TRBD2	CASSPQAGGPGSYNEQFF	TGTGCCAGCAGCCCCCAAGCGGGAGGGCCAGGGTCCTACAATGAGCAGTTCTTC
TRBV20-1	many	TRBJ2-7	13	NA	CSASPPRGYEQYF	TGCAGTGCTAGTCCCCCTAGGGGGTACGAGCAGTACTTC
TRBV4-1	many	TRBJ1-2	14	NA	CASSQGSKGYGYTF	TGCGCCAGCAGCCAAGGTTCAAAGGGCTATGGCTACACCTTC
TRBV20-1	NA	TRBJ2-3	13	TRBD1	CSAGGQGAFTQYF	TGCAGTGCTGGAGGACAGGGGGCGTTTACGCAGTATTTT
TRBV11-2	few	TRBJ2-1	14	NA	CASSLGPGLNEQFF	TGTGCCAGCAGCTTAGGGCCGGGGCTCAATGAGCAGTTCTTC
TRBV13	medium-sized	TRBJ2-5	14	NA	CASSVRGRPDTQYF	TGTGCCAGCAGCGTCAGGGGACGCCCCGACACCCAGTACTTC
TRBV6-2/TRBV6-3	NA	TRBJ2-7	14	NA	CASGRRVEAYEQYF	TGTGCCAGCGGGAGGAGGGTGGAAGCCTACGAGCAGTACTTC
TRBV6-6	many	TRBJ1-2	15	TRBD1	CASSYSGTGGIFHAF	TGTGCCAGCAGTTATTCCGGGACAGGGGGCATCTTCCACGCCTTC